The rows below give T cell receptor beta chains drawn from one sample of a study of T cells after yellow fever vaccination. TCRdb re-analysed the 5' RACE reads in MiXCR, keeping a single row per CDR3 protein. The profile shows 350,000 or so distinct CDR3 sequences, around 8.1% of them singletons. Specimen: PBMCs, collected around 45 days after the first yellow fever vaccination. These receptors were collected from a man aged 18 to 29 who received the YFV17D yellow fever vaccine. The CDR3 runs from the conserved cysteine through the conserved F or W. A D gene is named only where the DNA matches it firmly. Where a row states a size, it is once, few, many or the class of an expanded clone; other rows omit it.

TRBD1	TRBV6-4	few	TRBJ1-6	TGTGCCAGCAGACAGGGGACAGGGAATTCACCCCTCCACTTT	CASRQGTGNSPLHF
-	TRBV9	few	TRBJ1-1	TGTGCCAGCAGCCCCGACCACGGGATTGAAGCTTTCTTT	CASSPDHGIEAFF
TRBD1	TRBV7-8	-	TRBJ1-5	TGTGCCAGCAGGTCCGGGACAGGGGACAATCAGCCCCAGCATTTT	CASRSGTGDNQPQHF
-	TRBV6-2/TRBV6-3	-	TRBJ2-7	TGTGCCAGCAGTTTGCACCCCCACTACTACGAGCAGTACTTC	CASSLHPHYYEQYF
TRBD2	TRBV20-1	few	TRBJ2-1	TGCAGCGTAGCGGGGGGCCTTACCGGGGAGCAGTTCTTC	CSVAGGLTGEQFF
-	TRBV28	-	TRBJ2-3	TGTGCCAGCACCCGGGGGAGCTCAGATACGCAGTATTTT	CASTRGSSDTQYF
-	TRBV19	-	TRBJ1-5	TGTGCCAGTAGTTTGAGGAGCAGCAATCAGCCCCAGCATTTT	CASSLRSSNQPQHF
-	TRBV5-1	many	TRBJ2-1	TGCGCCAGCAGCCCGGACTGGCCAATCTACAATGAGCAGTTCTTC	CASSPDWPIYNEQFF
TRBD1	TRBV4-1	-	TRBJ2-7	TGCGCCAGCAGCCGAATGACAGGGGGCGAGCAGTACTTC	CASSRMTGGEQYF
-	TRBV12-3/TRBV12-4	few	TRBJ1-3	TGTGCCAGCAGTTTGAAGGAACGTGATCAAAACACCATATATTTT	CASSLKERDQNTIYF
-	TRBV6-6	many	TRBJ1-1	TGTGCCAGCAGTTACGGGGAAACTGAAGCTTTCTTT	CASSYGETEAFF
-	TRBV9	-	TRBJ1-4	TGTGCCAGCAGCGGTGCCAGACCCTATGCAACTAATGAAAAACTGTTTTTT	CASSGARPYATNEKLFF
-	TRBV7-8	many	TRBJ1-2	TGTGCCAGCAGCTTAGGGGGCTGGACTAACTATGGCTACACCTTC	CASSLGGWTNYGYTF
TRBD2	TRBV10-3	-	TRBJ2-5	TGTGCCATCAGTGAGGGTCAGCGGGGGGGAGAAGAGACCCAGTACTTC	CAISEGQRGGEETQYF
TRBD1	TRBV7-2	few	TRBJ1-2	TGTGCCAGCAGCCACGGACAGGGCTATGGCTACACCTTC	CASSHGQGYGYTF
TRBD2	TRBV5-1	few	TRBJ2-1	TGCGCCAGCAGCCAAACTAGCGGGGCCAACAATGAGCAGTTCTTC	CASSQTSGANNEQFF
TRBD1	TRBV30	few	TRBJ2-5	TGTGCCTGGAGTCGGGGACAGAGGGCCCAAGAGACCCAGTACTTC	CAWSRGQRAQETQYF
-	TRBV11-1	-	TRBJ2-1	TGTGCCAGCAGCTTGACCGGACTCAACAATGAGCAGTTCTTC	CASSLTGLNNEQFF
-	TRBV5-1	-	TRBJ2-3	TGCGCCAGCAGCTTGAGCCATGGGGATACGCAGTATTTT	CASSLSHGDTQYF
TRBD1	TRBV7-9	-	TRBJ1-1	TGTGCCAGCAGACGGACAGGGGCAGACACTGAAGCTTTCTTT	CASRRTGADTEAFF
TRBD1	TRBV7-2	few	TRBJ2-3	TGTGCCAGCAGCTCGGACAGGGCCAGGGATACGCAGTATTTT	CASSSDRARDTQYF
-	TRBV20-1	-	TRBJ1-1	TGCAGTGCCATCTGGAACACTGAAGCTTTCTTT	CSAIWNTEAFF
TRBD2	TRBV7-2	many	TRBJ2-1	TGTGCCAGCAGCTTATCAGTTCTAGCGGGGGGGCGCGATGAGCAGTTCTTC	CASSLSVLAGGRDEQFF
TRBD2	TRBV20-1	-	TRBJ2-2	TGCAGTGCTAGAGACTTAGCGGGGGGGGCCGGGGAGCTGTTTTTT	CSARDLAGGAGELFF
-	TRBV6-2/TRBV6-3	few	TRBJ1-1	TGTGCCAGCAGTTACTACCCACTCCGACAAGGGACTGAAGCTTTCTTT	CASSYYPLRQGTEAFF
TRBD2	TRBV11-3	-	TRBJ2-7	TGTGCCAGCAGCTTAGTGAGCGGGGGGAGTTCCTACGAGCAGTACTTC	CASSLVSGGSSYEQYF
-	TRBV3-1	few	TRBJ1-4	TGTGCCAGCAGCAAACCTGGAAAACTGTTTTTT	CASSKPGKLFF
-	TRBV5-4	once	TRBJ2-1	TGTGCCAGCAGCGAAGTAGGTCACTACAATGAGCAGTTCTTC	CASSEVGHYNEQFF
-	TRBV7-2	-	TRBJ2-1	TGTGCCAGTCACAGGGTCCATGAGCAGTTCTTC	CASHRVHEQFF
-	TRBV4-3	few	TRBJ2-5	TGCGCCAGCAGCCAATATTCGGACATCAGAGAGACCCAGTACTTC	CASSQYSDIRETQYF
-	TRBV2	few	TRBJ2-1	TGTGCCAGCTTCGATACAGGGACCACCTCCTACAATGAGCAGTTCTTC	CASFDTGTTSYNEQFF
TRBD2	TRBV27	-	TRBJ2-1	TGTGCCAGCAGTTTAACCTCGACTAGCGAGGAGGTCAATGAGCAGTTCTTC	CASSLTSTSEEVNEQFF
TRBD2	TRBV11-2	few	TRBJ2-1	TGTGCCAGCAGCCCGGGACTAGCGGGGGCGACTTTCTACAATGAGCAGTTCTTC	CASSPGLAGATFYNEQFF
-	TRBV29-1	-	TRBJ2-2	TGCAGCGTTGAATCTTGGCTAGCCGCCGGGGAGCTGTTTTTT	CSVESWLAAGELFF
-	TRBV6-2/TRBV6-3	many	TRBJ2-3	TGTGCCAGCAGTTCCCTGGGGCAGGGGGGCCCAGATACGCAGTATTTT	CASSSLGQGGPDTQYF
TRBD1	TRBV5-8	few	TRBJ2-1	TGTGCCAGCAGGCCCGGGGACAGGGGTTTCAATGAGCAGTTCTTC	CASRPGDRGFNEQFF
-	TRBV9	many	TRBJ2-5	TGTGCCAGCAGCGTAAACCAGGGCAGAGAGACCCAGTACTTC	CASSVNQGRETQYF
TRBD2	TRBV5-1	many	TRBJ2-3	TGCGCCAGCAGCTCCAGGACTAGCGATACGCAGTATTTT	CASSSRTSDTQYF
-	TRBV7-9	many	TRBJ2-7	TGTGCCAGCAGCTTTGGTTGGGGGGACGAGCAGTACTTC	CASSFGWGDEQYF
TRBD2	TRBV4-1	-	TRBJ2-6	TGCGCCAGCAGCCAAGAGGTCCAGCGGGGGTTTGGGGCCAACGTCCTGACTTTC	CASSQEVQRGFGANVLTF
-	TRBV4-1	-	TRBJ1-1	TGCGCCAGCAGCCAAGATTCGAGGGGGGCGTGGAACACTGAAGCTTTCTTT	CASSQDSRGAWNTEAFF
-	TRBV6-5	-	TRBJ1-6	TGTGCCAGCAGTTACAGCCCAACATTTAATTCACCCCTCCACTTT	CASSYSPTFNSPLHF
-	TRBV9	-	TRBJ1-6	TGTGCCAGCAGCCAGACACAGCGCTCCTATAATTCACCCCTCCACTTT	CASSQTQRSYNSPLHF
TRBD2	TRBV5-6	-	TRBJ2-5	TGTGCCAGCAGCTTGGGGGCAGGGCGGGAGACCCTGTACTTC	CASSLGAGRETLYF
-	TRBV4-1	many	TRBJ1-3	TGCGCCAGCAGGGGAGAAGTCGCTTGGGGAAACACCATATATTTT	CASRGEVAWGNTIYF
-	TRBV4-1	few	TRBJ2-2	TGCGCCAGCAGCCAACTGGGGGGTAACACCGGGGAGCTGTTTTTT	CASSQLGGNTGELFF
TRBD1	TRBV29-1	-	TRBJ2-1	TGCAGCGGGGATAGGGGACAGACGTACAATGAGCAGTTCTTC	CSGDRGQTYNEQFF
-	TRBV6-2/TRBV6-3	-	TRBJ2-7	TGTGCCAGCAGTTTGGGGAAGGGGGGCTCCTACGAGCAGTACTTC	CASSLGKGGSYEQYF
-	TRBV25-1	-	TRBJ2-3	TGTGCCAGCAGTCTAAGGACAACGACTAGCACAGATACGCAGTATTTT	CASSLRTTTSTDTQYF
-	TRBV4-1	few	TRBJ2-4	TGCGCCAGCAGCCACCTAATGGGGACTAACAGGGAAGGCAAAAACATTCAGTACTTC	CASSHLMGTNREGKNIQYF
-	TRBV5-1	few	TRBJ1-6	TGCGCCAGCAGCTTGTTCCGGTTAGACTCACCCCTCCACTTT	CASSLFRLDSPLHF
TRBD2	TRBV5-1	-	TRBJ2-1	TGCGCCAGCAGCCCGGGGAGCGGGGGGCACAATGAGCAGTTCTTC	CASSPGSGGHNEQFF
TRBD2	TRBV19	-	TRBJ2-5	TGTGCCAGTAGTATGGGATTTCTAGCGGGGGCCCTCCAAGAGACCCAGTACTTC	CASSMGFLAGALQETQYF
-	TRBV4-3	few	TRBJ1-1	TGCGCCAGCAGCCAAGATGGCTCGGGGGTCGAAGCTTTCTTT	CASSQDGSGVEAFF
-	TRBV20-1	-	TRBJ2-5	TGCAGCTTAGTGCAACTTGGGAGCCAAGAGACCCAGTACTTC	CSLVQLGSQETQYF